This T cell receptor beta chain was recorded in a study of cytomegalovirus exposure and HLA in healthy donors. In the study overall: Earlier, 95 million to 130 million unique TCR beta sequences were recovered from roughly 200 million T cells by an analysis. Genetic ancestry analysis placed under 90% of the 300 to 400 donors that were genotyped in the Caucasian-associated cluster. Study results and limitations: The authors later found TCR association rates varying by HLA locus, with DRB1 most and HLA-C fewest. CMV serostatus was the sole immune exposure data available.

This clone counts as medium-sized (0.01 to 0.1%). What it binds is not known. This PCR relied on a set of 60 Vbeta primers and 13 Jbeta primers. The method was immunoSEQ multiplex PCR; TCRdb's version includes in-frame clones alone and lacks a portion of them. Here the sample spans 100,000 or so clones, approximately 89% being singletons. This CDR3 region has 15 residues. Germline V gene data show CDR1 as MNHEY and CDR2 as SMNVEV (reference sequence). Trimming took 2 bases from V and 7 from J, leaving 15 bases between them. This chain uses TRBV27 with TRBJ1-5; D is possibly TRBD1 (5 bases). This TCR was recovered from a man in his thirties or forties in good health and CMV-seronegative. Input material: PBMCs. The CDR3 is CASSLAPSRGQPQHF. The CDR3 coding sequence is TGTGCCAGCAGTTTAGCTCCGAGTAGGGGCCAGCCCCAGCATTTT.